This is a list of T cell receptor beta chains from one sample in a study of cytomegalovirus exposure and HLA in healthy donors. TCRdb's copy holds only in-frame clones and misses some; the assay was immunoSEQ multiplex PCR. Among around 100,000 clones listed, approximately 70% were seen once. The sequencing input was PBMCs. These receptors came from a woman in her forties or fifties in good health and CMV-seronegative. Each CDR3 is given with its conserved first and last residue. D genes are given only for firm matches. Only part of the rows carry a size: once, few, many, or a class if the clone is expanded.

-	TRBV5-1	TRBD1	TRBJ1-1	TGCGCCAGCAGCTTGGCGACAGGGTCTTGGACTGAAGCTTTCTTT	CASSLATGSWTEAFF
-	TRBV19	-	TRBJ2-3	TGTGCCAGTAGTATTTCCCCGGCGGGAACCACAGATACGCAGTATTTT	CASSISPAGTTDTQYF
-	TRBV30	-	TRBJ1-1	TGTGCCTGGAGAGATCTACAGGGTCGGGGTTCCATGAACACTGAAGCTTTCTTT	CAWRDLQGRGSMNTEAFF
-	TRBV4-1	TRBD1	TRBJ1-6	TGCGCCAGCAGCCAGTCGACAGGGAACTATGGTAATTCACCCCTCCACTTT	CASSQSTGNYGNSPLHF
few	TRBV28	-	TRBJ2-1	TGTGCCAGCAGACAGACAGTCAATGAGCAGTTCTTC	CASRQTVNEQFF
-	TRBV6-5	TRBD1	TRBJ1-2	TGTGCCAGCAGGAGCGGGACAGGGGTTGGCTACACCTTC	CASRSGTGVGYTF
-	TRBV6-5	TRBD1	TRBJ1-6	TGTGCCAGCAGATCCGGGACAGGGAGCGGATCACCCCTCCACTTT	CASRSGTGSGSPLHF
-	TRBV6-6	-	TRBJ2-7	TGTGCCAGCAGTTACTCGGGACACCGCGAGCAGTACTTC	CASSYSGHREQYF
-	TRBV9	-	TRBJ2-1	TGTGCCAGCAGCGTAGGTGGTAGCGGCCCCTCCTACAATGAGCAGTTCTTC	CASSVGGSGPSYNEQFF
-	TRBV11-3	-	TRBJ2-1	TGTGCCAGCAGCCTGACTATTATCCCAACAAATGAGCAGTTCTTC	CASSLTIIPTNEQFF
-	TRBV9	-	TRBJ2-2	TGTGCCAGCAGCCCCCGGGTGTACACCGGGGAGCTGTTTTTT	CASSPRVYTGELFF
-	TRBV7-9	-	TRBJ1-1	TGTGCCAGCAGCTTAGGACCGGGTTGGACTGAAGCTTTCTTT	CASSLGPGWTEAFF
-	TRBV4-2	TRBD1	TRBJ2-6	TGTGCCAGCAGCCAAGCCGGACAGGGGTCTGGGGCCAACGTCCTGACTTTC	CASSQAGQGSGANVLTF
-	TRBV27	TRBD1	TRBJ2-1	TGTGCCAGCAGTTTATTGACAGGGACCTACAATGAGCAGTTCTTC	CASSLLTGTYNEQFF
-	TRBV5-6	TRBD1	TRBJ2-3	TGTGCCAGCAGCCTGGGACAGGGGGTTGGTGATACGCAGTATTTT	CASSLGQGVGDTQYF
-	TRBV14	-	TRBJ2-5	TGTGCCAGCAGCCAAAGCGAGACCCAGTACTTC	CASSQSETQYF
-	TRBV2	TRBD1	TRBJ2-1	TGTGCCAGCAGTGGCCGACAGGGAGCCTACAATGAGCAGTTCTTC	CASSGRQGAYNEQFF
-	TRBV29-1	-	TRBJ2-1	TGCAGCGACAGACCCTCCTACAATGAGCAGTTCTTC	CSDRPSYNEQFF
-	TRBV11-2	-	TRBJ1-5	TGTGCCAGCAGCTTAAGGGGGTTCGATCAGCCCCAGCATTTT	CASSLRGFDQPQHF
once	TRBV27	TRBD2	TRBJ2-2	TGTGCCAGCAGGGTGGGACTATTTTCCACCGGGGAGCTGTTTTTT	CASRVGLFSTGELFF
few	TRBV30	-	TRBJ2-7	TGTGCCTGGGGGAGCCGCCGTTCCTACGAGCAGTACTTC	CAWGSRRSYEQYF
few	TRBV5-1	-	TRBJ2-2	TGCGCCAGCAGCTTGGGGGTGACTATCGACACCGGGGAGCTGTTTTTT	CASSLGVTIDTGELFF
-	TRBV5-6	-	TRBJ2-1	TGTGCCAGCAGCCCTCCTGGCGGCGCCTACAATGAGCAGTTCTTC	CASSPPGGAYNEQFF
-	TRBV11-2	TRBD2	TRBJ2-1	TGTGCCAGCAGCGCCCGACTAGCGGGAGCAGGGAATGAGCAGTTCTTC	CASSARLAGAGNEQFF
-	TRBV2	-	TRBJ1-3	TGTGCCAGCAGTACTGACAGATACTCTGGAAACACCATATATTTT	CASSTDRYSGNTIYF
-	TRBV7-9	TRBD1	TRBJ2-3	TGTGCCAGCAGCTTTTCCGGGACAGGGTCAGATACGCAGTATTTT	CASSFSGTGSDTQYF